Shown below are 10 T cell receptor beta chains from a single sample sequenced in a study of Graves' ophthalmopathy and Graves' hyperthyroidism. Investigators amplified TCR beta CDR3 regions from RNA transcripts. First-round RT-PCR used HTBI primers; second-round multiplex PCR followed. Using its own MiXCR run on the multiplex PCR reads, TCRdb lists one record per CDR3 protein. The sample has some 210,000 distinct CDR3 sequences; 25% to 35% are singletons. The sequencing input was peripheral blood. These TCRs come from a middle-aged man with Graves' ophthalmopathy.

Many counts were recorded for this clonotype. The gene calls are TRBV6-5 and TRBJ2-7; D unclear. This CDR3 is built from 14 residues. V shed 0 bases and J shed 0 bases, with 6 bases lying between them. Germline CDR1 is MNHEY and CDR2 is SVGAGI. The CDR3 region has the DNA TGTGCCAGCAGTTACTCGGCGAGCTCCTACGAGCAGTACTTC. Translating gives CASSYSASSYEQYF.

This clonotype has a count of ten or more. V is TRBV11-1 and J is TRBJ2-5; unclear D gene. Trimming took 4 bases from V and 2 from J, leaving 2 bases between them. The CDR3 length is 11 residues. CDR1 SGHAT and CDR2 FQDESV come from the germline V gene (reference sequence). The chain's CDR3 is CASSYQETQYF. The CDR3 DNA reads TGTGCCAGCAGCTATCAAGAGACCCAGTACTTC.

This clonotype was observed many times. This chain joins TRBV6-1 and TRBJ1-5; D may be TRBD1 (5 bases). The germline V gene has CDR1 MNHNS and CDR2 SASEGT. The CDR3 is made up of 16 amino acids. V shed 7 bases and J shed 4 bases, with 20 bases lying between them. This CDR3 reads CASNLILDRPNQPQHF. CDR3 in DNA: TGTGCCAGCAATCTTATATTAGACAGACCTAATCAGCCCCAGCATTTT.

The chain carries TRBV7-8 and TRBJ2-5; TRBD2 agrees at 14 bases. V lost 3 bases, J lost 4 bases, and 1 base stayed unmatched. This CDR3 contains 15 residues. Per the germline V gene, CDR1 is SGHVS and CDR2 is FQNEAQ. Written as DNA, the CDR3 is TGTGCCAGCAGCTTGGGGACTAGCGGGAGAGAGACCCAGTACTTC. It codes for CASSLGTSGRETQYF.

The chain has TRBV19 and TRBJ2-7; possible D gene TRBD2, 5 bases. This CDR3 has 13 residues. V lost 2 bases to trimming and J lost 5 bases, with 10 bases between them. Germline lookup yields CDR1 LNHDA and CDR2 SQIVND (reference sequence). In DNA form, the CDR3 reads TGTGCCAGTAGTATAATCAACGGGGACGAGCAGTACTTC. It encodes CASSIINGDEQYF. Looking up the rest from reference TRBV19 and TRBJ2-7 gives the full variable domain: DGGITQSPKYLFRKEGQNVTLSCEQNLNHDAMYWYRQDPGQGLRLIYYSQIVNDFQKGDIAEGYSVSREKKESFPLTVTSAQKNPTAFYLCASSIINGDEQYFGPGTRLTVT.

This clonotype was seen many times. V is TRBV4-2 and J is TRBJ1-2; no clear D. V dropped 4 bases and J dropped 4 bases, with 10 bases sitting between them. Per the germline V gene, CDR1 is LGHNA and CDR2 is YNFKEQ. This CDR3 is built from 13 residues. The chain's CDR3 is CASSLEVGYGYTF. CDR3 coding DNA: TGTGCCAGCAGCCTAGAAGTCGGCTATGGCTACACCTTC.

This clonotype has only a few counts. The rearrangement joins TRBV4-1 to TRBJ2-5; TRBD1 agrees at 9 bases. This CDR3 is 15 amino acids long. CDR1 MGHRA and CDR2 YSYEKL come from the germline V gene. V was pared by 3 bases and J by 0 bases, with 2 bases of the junction left unmatched. CDR3 loop: CASSQGTGNQETQYF. The CDR3 coding sequence is TGCGCCAGCAGCCAGGGGACAGGGAACCAAGAGACCCAGTACTTC.

This clonotype was detected ten times or more. V and J are TRBV30 and TRBJ1-1; D unresolved. CDR1 and CDR2 (germline): GTSNPN, SVGIG (reference sequence). V was trimmed by 2 bases and J by 0 bases, leaving 10 bases between them. This CDR3 spans 14 amino acids. The CDR3 sequence: CAWSLGQMNTEAFF. CDR3 in DNA: TGTGCCTGGAGTCTCGGGCAGATGAACACTGAAGCTTTCTTT.

The sample holds many counts of this clonotype. The J gene is TRBJ2-7, the V gene TRBV2, with 11 bases lining up with TRBD2. CDR1 SNHLY and CDR2 FYNNEI come from the germline V gene. The CDR3 extends over 15 amino acids. V was clipped by 8 bases and J by 1 base; unmatched bases: 7. The CDR3 loop reads CASEAGLAVSYEQYF. The CDR3 DNA is TGTGCCAGCGAAGCGGGACTAGCGGTTTCCTACGAGCAGTACTTC.

The CDR3 is CASSLSPSNEQYF. In DNA form, the CDR3 reads TGTGCCAGCAGTTTAAGTCCTAGCAACGAGCAGTACTTC. The genes are TRBV12-3 or TRBV12-4 and TRBJ2-7, with a weak D call TRBD2 (5 bases). Deletions cut 2 bases from V and 5 bases from J, with 10 bases between. This CDR3 has 13 residues.